A single sample is the source of the 10 T cell receptor beta chains below, sequenced in a study of identifying expanded T cells in peripheral blood. TCRdb's copy holds only in-frame clones and misses some; the assay was immunoSEQ multiplex PCR. Of under 150,000 clones listed, 84% are singletons. Material: blood. These TCRs come from a person aged 18 to 75 in good health.

The V call is TRBV30, the J call TRBJ2-3; D gene unclear. CDR3 size: 13 residues. V was shortened by 3 bases and J by 0 bases, with 7 bases between the two germline ends. CDR1 is GTSNPN, CDR2 SVGIG, per germline (reference sequence). Here the CDR3 reads CAWRMTSTDTQYF. The CDR3 DNA is TGTGCCTGGAGGATGACTAGCACAGATACGCAGTATTTT.

The chain links TRBV19 to TRBJ2-7; 7 bases align to TRBD1. Germline loops: CDR1 LNHDA, CDR2 SQIVND (reference sequence). Trimming at V came to 3 bases and at J to 3 bases, leaving 5 bases not matched to a gene. This CDR3 region has 14 residues. In DNA form, the CDR3 reads TGTGCCAGTAGTATGGCCTGGGACAGCTACGAGCAGTACTTC. It yields the protein CASSMAWDSYEQYF.

V is TRBV10-3 and J is TRBJ1-6, with D perhaps TRBD1 (5 bases). The germline V gene encodes CDR1 ENHRY and CDR2 SYGVKD. The CDR3 length is 16 residues. Trimming stripped 3 bases from V and 0 bases from J, with 9 bases between. The CDR3 DNA reads TGTGCCATCAGTGAAGGGGTTTTCTCCTATAATTCACCCCTCCACTTT. As protein: CAISEGVFSYNSPLHF.

The V call is TRBV27, the J call TRBJ1-2; TRBD1 aligns across 8 bases. Per germline, CDR1 MNHEY and CDR2 SMNVEV (reference sequence). This CDR3 is built from 15 residues. The junction had 8 bases not matched to a gene; V was cut back by 4 bases and J by 4 bases. CDR3 DNA: TGTGCCAGCAGTTCCCTGGGACAGGCGATCTATGGCTACACCTTC. Its protein is CASSSLGQAIYGYTF.

V gene TRBV11-2 combines with J gene TRBJ1-6; tentative D call: TRBD1 (5 bases). CDR3 size: 16 residues. Germline assignment: CDR1 SGHAT and CDR2 FQNNGV. Trimming left V 3 bases short and J 0 bases short, with 9 bases between. Written as DNA, the CDR3 is TGTGCCAGCAGCTTGGACATGAGCTCCTATAATTCACCCCTCCACTTT. Amino acids: CASSLDMSSYNSPLHF.

The chain employs TRBV27 and TRBJ1-2; unclear D gene. The germline gives CDR1 MNHEY, CDR2 SMNVEV (reference sequence). The CDR3 loop spans 14 amino acids. With 1 base removed from V and 4 bases from J, the gap between germline ends came to 10 bases. CDR3: CASSLFPGSYGYTF. CDR3 in DNA: TGTGCCAGCAGTTTATTTCCAGGCTCCTATGGCTACACCTTC.

The gene calls are TRBV18 and TRBJ1-5, with a possible D match to TRBD1 (5 bases). Trimming removed 3 bases at V and 2 bases at J, with 17 bases between. The CDR3 totals 17 residues. Germline loops: CDR1 KGHSH, CDR2 LQKENI. DNA of the CDR3: TGTGCCAGCTCACCCCAGGCAGGGACTCGGCGCAATCAGCCCCAGCATTTT. Its protein is CASSPQAGTRRNQPQHF.

The chain couples TRBV9 to TRBJ2-2; D gene uncertain. Germline loops: CDR1 SGDLS, CDR2 YYNGEE. V was cut by 0 bases and J by 1 base, with 4 bases left in between. The CDR3 length is 14 residues. The CDR3 region is CASSVGVNTGELFF. The CDR3 region has the DNA TGTGCCAGCAGCGTAGGAGTGAACACCGGGGAGCTGTTTTTT.

The J gene is TRBJ1-2, the V gene TRBV7-9, with unresolved D. Germline values: CDR1 SEHNR, CDR2 FQNEAQ (reference sequence). Between the trimmed V and J ends, which lost 1 base and 4 bases, there was a span of 10 bases. The CDR3 totals 14 residues. As DNA, the CDR3 is TGTGCCAGCAGCTTAGATGCCACCTCCTATGGCTACACCTTC. Its translation: CASSLDATSYGYTF.

The count of this clone is one. The chain employs TRBV10-3 and TRBJ2-7, with D perhaps being TRBD1 or TRBD2 (5 bases each). The length of the CDR3 is 13 residues. The germline V and J ends were trimmed by 11 bases and 2 bases, with 16 bases remaining between them. CDR1 and CDR2 (germline): ENHRY, SYGVKD. CDR3 protein: CAARGTGTYEQYF. The DNA of the CDR3 is TGTGCCGCCAGAGGGACGGGCACCTACGAGCAGTACTTC.